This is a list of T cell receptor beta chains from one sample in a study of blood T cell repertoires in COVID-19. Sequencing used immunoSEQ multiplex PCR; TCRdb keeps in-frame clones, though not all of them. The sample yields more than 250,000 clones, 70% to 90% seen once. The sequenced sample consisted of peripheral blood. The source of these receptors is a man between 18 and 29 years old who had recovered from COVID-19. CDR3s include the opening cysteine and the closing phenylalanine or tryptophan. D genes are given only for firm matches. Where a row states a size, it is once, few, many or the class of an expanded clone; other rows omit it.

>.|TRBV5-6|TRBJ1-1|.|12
CASSLVGLEAFF
TGTGCCAGCAGCTTGGTGGGGCTTGAAGCTTTCTTT
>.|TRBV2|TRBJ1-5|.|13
CASSVAFNQPQHF
TGTGCCAGCAGTGTGGCTTTTAATCAGCCCCAGCATTTT
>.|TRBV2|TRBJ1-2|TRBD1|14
CASSGDSLGYGYTF
TGTGCCAGCAGCGGGGACAGCCTGGGGTATGGCTACACCTTC
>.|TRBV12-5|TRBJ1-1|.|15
CASGLPLSQNTEAFF
TGTGCTAGTGGTTTGCCCTTAAGCCAAAACACTGAAGCTTTCTTT
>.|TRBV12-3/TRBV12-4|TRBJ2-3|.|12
CASSLSTDTQYF
TGTGCCAGCAGTCTTAGCACAGATACGCAGTATTTT
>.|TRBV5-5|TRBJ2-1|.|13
CASSYGLTESKFF
TGTGCCAGCAGCTACGGACTCACAGAAAGTAAGTTCTTC
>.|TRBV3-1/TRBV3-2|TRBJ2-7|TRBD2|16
CASSQGLTSGGGEQYF
TGTGCCAGCAGCCAAGGCCTGACTAGCGGGGGTGGCGAGCAGTACTTC
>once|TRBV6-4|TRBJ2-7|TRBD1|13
CASSAGTGGAQYF
TGTGCCAGCAGCGCCGGGACAGGGGGAGCGCAGTACTTC
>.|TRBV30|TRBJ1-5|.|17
CAWSVPPHSSSNQPQHF
TGTGCCTGGAGTGTACCGCCTCACAGCAGTAGCAATCAGCCCCAGCATTTT
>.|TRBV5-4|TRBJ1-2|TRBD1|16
CASSLGTGYQRRGYTF
TGTGCCAGCAGCTTGGGGACAGGGTATCAGCGTAGAGGCTACACCTTC
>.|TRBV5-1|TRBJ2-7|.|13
CASSLRTDYEQYF
TGCGCCAGCAGCTTACGGACAGACTACGAGCAGTACTTC
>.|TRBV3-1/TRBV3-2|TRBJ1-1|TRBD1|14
CASSHTGDDTEAFF
TGTGCCAGCAGCCACACAGGGGATGACACTGAAGCTTTCTTT
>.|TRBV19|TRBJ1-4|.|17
CASSIATAGGALEKLFF
TGTGCCAGTAGTATAGCGACCGCGGGGGGGGCGCTAGAAAAACTGTTTTTT
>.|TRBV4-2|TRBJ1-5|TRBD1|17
CASSQVQDRGRNQPQHF
TGTGCCAGCAGCCAAGTCCAGGACAGGGGCAGGAATCAGCCCCAGCATTTT
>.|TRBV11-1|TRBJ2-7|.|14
CASSLMTGAYEQYF
TGTGCCAGCAGCTTGATGACAGGAGCCTACGAGCAGTACTTC
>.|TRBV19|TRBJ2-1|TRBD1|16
CASRLTGTGGINEQFF
TGTGCCAGTAGACTGACGGGGACAGGGGGCATCAATGAGCAGTTCTTC
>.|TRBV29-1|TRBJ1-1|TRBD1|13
CSVMGQVNTEAFF
TGCAGCGTTATGGGACAGGTGAACACTGAAGCTTTCTTT
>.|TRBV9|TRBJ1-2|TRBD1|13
CASSTGQGDGYTF
TGTGCCAGCAGCACGGGACAGGGGGATGGCTACACCTTC
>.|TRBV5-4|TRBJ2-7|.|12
CASSSSSYEQYF
TGTGCCAGCAGCTCCAGCTCCTACGAGCAGTACTTC
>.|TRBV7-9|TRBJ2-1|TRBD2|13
CASSLGLAGEQFF
TGTGCCAGCAGCTTAGGACTAGCCGGGGAGCAGTTCTTC
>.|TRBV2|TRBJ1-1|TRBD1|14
CASGRTWTGAEAFF
TGTGCCAGCGGCCGGACGTGGACAGGGGCCGAAGCTTTCTTT
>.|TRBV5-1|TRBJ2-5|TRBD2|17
CASSTGLAGGPDETQYF
TGCGCCAGCAGCACCGGACTAGCGGGAGGGCCGGACGAGACCCAGTACTTC
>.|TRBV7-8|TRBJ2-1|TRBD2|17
CASSRGLAQGRNNEQFF
TGTGCCAGCAGCCGGGGACTAGCCCAGGGGCGAAACAATGAGCAGTTCTTC
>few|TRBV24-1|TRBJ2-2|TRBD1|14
CATSGTGGFEELFF
TGTGCCACGTCCGGGACAGGGGGCTTTGAGGAGCTGTTTTTT
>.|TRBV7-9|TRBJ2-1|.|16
CASSSSRRPLGNEQFF
TGTGCCAGCAGCTCCTCCCGGAGACCCCTCGGCAATGAGCAGTTCTTC
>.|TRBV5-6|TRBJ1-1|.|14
CASSFYRMNTEAFF
TGTGCCAGCAGCTTTTACAGAATGAACACTGAAGCTTTCTTT
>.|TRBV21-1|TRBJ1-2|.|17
CATPQVHSVRGAGGYTF
TGTGCCACCCCCCAGGTACATTCAGTTCGGGGGGCGGGTGGCTACACCTTC
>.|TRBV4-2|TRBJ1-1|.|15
CASSQEPQGFTEAFF
TGTGCCAGCAGCCAGGAACCACAGGGTTTCACTGAAGCTTTCTTT
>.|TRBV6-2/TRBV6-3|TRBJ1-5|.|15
CASSFGRISNQPQHF
TGTGCCAGCAGTTTTGGGAGAATTAGCAATCAGCCCCAGCATTTT
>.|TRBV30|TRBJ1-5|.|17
CAWSHPSGVYSNQPQHF
TGTGCCTGGAGTCACCCGTCGGGGGTTTATAGCAATCAGCCCCAGCATTTT
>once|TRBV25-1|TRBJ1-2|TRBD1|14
CASRGTGSHYGYTF
TGTGCCAGCAGAGGGACAGGGTCCCACTATGGCTACACCTTC
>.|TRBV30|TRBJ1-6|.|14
CAWSVWAGNSPLHF
TGTGCCTGGAGTGTATGGGCAGGGAATTCACCCCTCCACTTT
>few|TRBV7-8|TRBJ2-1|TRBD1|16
CASSLAFDREYNEQFF
TGTGCCAGCAGCTTAGCTTTCGACAGGGAGTACAATGAGCAGTTCTTC
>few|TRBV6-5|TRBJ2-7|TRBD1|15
CASSYMGTGGYEQYF
TGTGCCAGCAGTTACATGGGGACAGGCGGCTACGAGCAGTACTTC
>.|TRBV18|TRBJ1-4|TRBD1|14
CASSPPTGAEKLFF
TGTGCCAGCTCACCACCGACAGGGGCTGAAAAACTGTTTTTT
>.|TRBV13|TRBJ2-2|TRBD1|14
CASSLARGSGELFF
TGTGCCAGCAGCTTAGCCAGGGGGTCCGGGGAGCTGTTTTTT
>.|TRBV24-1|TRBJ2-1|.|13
CATRAADYNEQFF
TGTGCCACCAGGGCGGCGGACTACAATGAGCAGTTCTTC
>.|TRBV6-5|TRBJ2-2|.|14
CASILVGGAGELFF
TGTGCCAGCATCCTGGTAGGGGGGGCCGGGGAGCTGTTTTTT
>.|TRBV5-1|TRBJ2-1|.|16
CASSLVGSVAYNEQFF
TGCGCCAGCAGCTTGGTTGGTAGCGTCGCCTACAATGAGCAGTTCTTC
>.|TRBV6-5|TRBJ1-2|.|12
CASMQGVYGYTF
TGTGCCAGCATGCAAGGGGTTTATGGCTACACCTTC
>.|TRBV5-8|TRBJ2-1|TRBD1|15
CASSSTGQGLNEQFF
TGTGCCAGCAGCTCCACGGGACAGGGGCTCAATGAGCAGTTCTTC
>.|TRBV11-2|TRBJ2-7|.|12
CASSSYPYEQYF
TGTGCCAGCAGCTCCTACCCTTACGAGCAGTACTTC
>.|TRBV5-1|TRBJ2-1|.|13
CASSLSRNNEQFF
TGCGCCAGCAGCTTGTCGCGCAACAATGAGCAGTTCTTC
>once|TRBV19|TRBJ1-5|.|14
CASSIAGAREPQHF
TGTGCCAGTAGTATTGCGGGGGCCAGGGAGCCCCAGCATTTT
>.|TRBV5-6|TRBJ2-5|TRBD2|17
CASSPQGAGGIQETQYF
TGTGCCAGCAGCCCCCAGGGCGCGGGAGGTATCCAAGAGACCCAGTACTTC
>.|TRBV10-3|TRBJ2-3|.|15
CAISDAPTSTDTQYF
TGTGCCATCAGTGATGCTCCCACTAGCACAGATACGCAGTATTTT